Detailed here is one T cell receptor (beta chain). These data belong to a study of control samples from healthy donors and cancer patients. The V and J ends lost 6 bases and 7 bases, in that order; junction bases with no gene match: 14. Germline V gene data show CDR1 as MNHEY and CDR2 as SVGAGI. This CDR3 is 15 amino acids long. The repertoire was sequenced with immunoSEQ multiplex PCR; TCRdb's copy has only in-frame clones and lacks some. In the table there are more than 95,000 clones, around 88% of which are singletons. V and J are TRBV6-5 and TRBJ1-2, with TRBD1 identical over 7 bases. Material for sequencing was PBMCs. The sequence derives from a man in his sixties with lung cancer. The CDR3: CASSLKQGRDTGYTF. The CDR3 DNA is TGTGCCAGCAGCCTAAAACAGGGGAGGGATACTGGCTACACCTTC.